The T cell receptor beta chain under discussion was sequenced for a study of a mutant IDH1 vaccine in newly diagnosed glioma. With regard to this clone: The antigen remains undetermined.

The assay was immunoSEQ multiplex PCR, and TCRdb's table has in-frame clones only and misses some. The sample has about 25,000 clones, around 79% seen once. The time point is: week 5, during vaccination. Mutant IDH1 20-mer peptide, at 300 ug, made up each vaccine dose, with topical imiquimod. Specimen: PBMCs, collected from a glioma patient whose treatment included an IDH1 peptide vaccine. This sequence originates from a man aged 35-49 years with glioma.

The CDR3 bases are TGTGCCAGCAGCTTAGATCTCGGGGGGAACACTGAAGCTTTCTTT. This sequence encodes CASSLDLGGNTEAFF. V gene TRBV11-3 combines with J gene TRBJ1-1, with D possibly matching TRBD1 (5 bases). V lost 0 bases, J lost 1 base, and 9 bases lay in between. The germline V gene encodes CDR1 SGHNT and CDR2 YENEEA. The CDR3 sequence is 15 residues long.